One T cell receptor beta chain is described in this entry. The data belong to a study of blood T cell repertoires in COVID-19. Study context: Both acute and convalescent COVID-19 samples were obtained from the United States, Italy and Spain. T cells, B-cell-depleted T cells, or PBMCs provided the cDNA or gDNA that served as material.

In the authors' workflow: Estimation of nucleated cell counts was performed using reference gene primer amplification. Clones were sequenced by immunoSEQ multiplex PCR, and TCRdb holds only the in-frame ones, with some missing. The V and J calls and clone size are taken from that table; D and trimming were inferred from the DNA. The sample lists fewer than 250,000 clones, around 84% occurring once. Participants were aged roughly 18 to 95 years, lived in 24 US areas, and enrolled virtually. The CDR3 runs to 11 residues. The V and J ends lost 11 bases and 8 bases respectively, with 10 bases between them. In germline, CDR1 is LGHNT, CDR2 FRNRAP.

Source material: PBMCs or T cells enriched from blood (not recorded which). This receptor was taken from a woman younger than 45 who had been exposed to COVID-19. The chain couples TRBV12-5 to TRBJ1-6; D is possibly TRBD1 (5 bases). This CDR3 is CAAGGDSPLHF. The CDR3 coding sequence is TGTGCTGCGGGAGGGGATTCACCCCTCCACTTT.